This note documents a single T cell receptor (beta chain) sequence. Its matching antigen is unknown. The V gene end was trimmed by 4 bases and the J gene end by 2 bases; junction bases not matched to a gene: 6. CDR1 is MNHNS, CDR2 SASEGT, per germline. This CDR3 comprises 15 residues. The PCR made use of 60 Vbeta and 13 Jbeta primers. TCRdb's copy holds only in-frame clones and misses some; the assay was immunoSEQ multiplex PCR. The table for this sample gives 110,000 to 150,000 clones. The data derive from a study of cytomegalovirus exposure and HLA in healthy donors. Findings and caveats of the study: Likely technical artifact: a cluster of highly shared sequence variants.

The receptor comes from a woman aged 18-29 years in good health and CMV-seronegative. Material: PBMCs. The chain recombines TRBV6-1 with TRBJ2-7; 9 nucleotides match TRBD1. DNA of the CDR3: TGTGCCAGCAGTGGGCTCGGGACAGGGCCCTACGAGCAGTACTTC. Translated, it gives CASSGLGTGPYEQYF.